The present TCR beta chain was sequenced within a study of cytomegalovirus exposure and HLA in healthy donors. Germline V lookup: CDR1 SEHNR, CDR2 FQNEAQ (reference sequence). The V gene lost 0 bases and the J gene lost 4 bases, with 15 bases spanning the gap. This CDR3 has 17 amino acids. 13 Jbeta primers and 60 Vbeta primers were used for the PCR. The protocol was immunoSEQ multiplex PCR, while the TCRdb copy is restricted to in-frame clones and leaves out a portion. The data contain about 130,000 clones, roughly 84% of them singletons. In the case of this clone: Its target is unknown.

Study-level results: Analysis performed later found more than 15,000 TCR beta sequences associated with HLA alleles at 0.05 false discovery rate.

The chain is built from TRBV7-9 and TRBJ2-2; weak D call: TRBD1 (7 bases). Sequences were obtained from PBMCs. The TCR was taken from a man in his fifties or sixties in good health and CMV-seronegative. For the CDR3, the DNA is TGTGCCAGCAGCTTAGCGGCAGGGGGGCACGCCACCGGGGAGCTGTTTTTT. It is translated as CASSLAAGGHATGELFF.